This T cell receptor (beta chain) derives from a study of blood T cell repertoires in COVID-19. Study at large: The United States, Italy and Spain were the sources of the acute and convalescent COVID-19 samples. T cells, B-cell-depleted T cells, or PBMCs provided the cDNA or gDNA that served as material.

As originally analysed: From reference gene primer amplification, estimates of nucleated cell counts were derived. The assay was immunoSEQ multiplex PCR, and TCRdb's table has in-frame clones only and misses some. V, J and clone size were drawn from that table, and D and trimming were deduced from the DNA. This sample yields some 150,000 clones, of which over 65% are seen a single time; less than 2.5% belongs to the top ten. CDR3 length: 14 amino acids. Germline V gene lookup returns CDR1 SGHDN and CDR2 FVKESK. The trim removed 0 bases at V and 11 bases at J, leaving 8 bases unmatched. What was sequenced was peripheral blood. This TCR was recovered from a man between 65 and 79 years old with acute or convalescent COVID-19. V and J are TRBV14 and TRBJ1-1; 8 bases are a match to TRBD1. This CDR3 reads CASSQDFQGARAFF. The DNA of the CDR3 is TGTGCCAGCAGCCAAGATTTTCAGGGGGCGCGGGCTTTCTTT.